Included here is one T cell receptor (beta chain) sequence, with context. Its specificity is not known. This sample is drawn from a study of shared clonotypes between healthy human individuals. Study-wide points: Generally, naive subsets came out with larger estimated richness than memory subsets.

Only in-frame clones appear in the TCRdb table, and some are missing; sequencing was by immunoSEQ multiplex PCR. The sample lists around 1 million clones, roughly 72% seen once, with approximately 1.5% in the top ten. This receptor was obtained from a man younger than 30 in good health. The specimen sequenced was memory CD4+ T cells sorted from blood. Subset in this sample: CD45RA-negative fraction.

The CDR3 spells CASSYSYQRGDQYF. CDR3 DNA: TGTGCCAGCAGTTACTCCTACCAGAGGGGGGACCAGTACTTC. The genes are TRBV6-5 and TRBJ2-7; D could derive from TRBD1 or TRBD2 (6 bases each). Germline V gives CDR1 MNHEY, CDR2 SVGAGI. The CDR3 is made up of 14 amino acids. V shed 0 bases and J shed 10 bases, with 16 bases lying between them.